This T cell receptor (beta chain) appears in the sequencing data of a study of T cell repertoires in aging, cancer and after chemotherapy. The CDR3 runs to 12 residues. The ends were cut back, 5 bases at V and 3 bases at J, with 8 bases in the middle. CDR1 is MNHEY and CDR2 is SVGAGI in the germline V gene. A mixed TRB-A/B primer pool amplified rearranged TRB by multiplex touch-down PCR. TCRdb analysed the multiplex PCR reads with MiXCR anew, one entry per CDR3 protein. The data show 2,000 to 3,000 distinct CDR3 sequences, about 62% seen once. Peripheral blood genomic DNA, not sorted cells or RNA, was the template.

Specimen: blood. The genes are TRBV6-5 and TRBJ2-7; D not resolved. This receptor was identified in a human donor with a solid tumor. In nucleotides, the CDR3 is TGTGCCAGCAGTCCCGGAGACTACGAGCAGTACTTC. Protein product: CASSPGDYEQYF.